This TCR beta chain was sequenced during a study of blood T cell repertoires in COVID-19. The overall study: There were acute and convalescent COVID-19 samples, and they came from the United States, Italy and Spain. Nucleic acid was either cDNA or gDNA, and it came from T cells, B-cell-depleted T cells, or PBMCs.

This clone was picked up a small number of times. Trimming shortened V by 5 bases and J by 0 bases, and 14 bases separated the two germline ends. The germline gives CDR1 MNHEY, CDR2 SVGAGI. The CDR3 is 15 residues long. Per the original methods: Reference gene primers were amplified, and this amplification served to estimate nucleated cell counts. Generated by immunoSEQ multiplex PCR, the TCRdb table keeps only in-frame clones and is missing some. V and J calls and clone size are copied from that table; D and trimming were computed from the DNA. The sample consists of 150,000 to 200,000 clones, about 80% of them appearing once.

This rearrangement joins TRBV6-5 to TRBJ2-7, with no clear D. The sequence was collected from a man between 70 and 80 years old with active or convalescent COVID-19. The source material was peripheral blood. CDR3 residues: CASSTAYGSSYEQYF. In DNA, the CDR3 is TGTGCCAGCAGTACAGCCTATGGCAGCTCCTACGAGCAGTACTTC.